This T cell receptor (beta chain) originates from a study of cytomegalovirus exposure and HLA in healthy donors. Primers included in the PCR were 60 Vbeta and 13 Jbeta primers. Sequencing used immunoSEQ multiplex PCR; TCRdb keeps in-frame clones, though not all of them. There are roughly 100,000 clones in the sample; around four fifths occur only once, and 8.6% lies in the top ten. Germline lookup yields CDR1 MGHRA and CDR2 YSYEKL. The CDR3 is 13 residues long. V gave up 3 bases and J gave up 8 bases, with 10 bases separating them. This sequence was found in a woman in her thirties or forties in good health and CMV-seropositive. The sequenced material came from PBMCs. V is TRBV4-1 and J is TRBJ2-2; D gene ambiguous. CDR3 nucleotides: TGCGCCAGCAGCCACTCGAGTCCTGGGGAGCTGTTTTTT. The encoded protein is CASSHSSPGELFF.